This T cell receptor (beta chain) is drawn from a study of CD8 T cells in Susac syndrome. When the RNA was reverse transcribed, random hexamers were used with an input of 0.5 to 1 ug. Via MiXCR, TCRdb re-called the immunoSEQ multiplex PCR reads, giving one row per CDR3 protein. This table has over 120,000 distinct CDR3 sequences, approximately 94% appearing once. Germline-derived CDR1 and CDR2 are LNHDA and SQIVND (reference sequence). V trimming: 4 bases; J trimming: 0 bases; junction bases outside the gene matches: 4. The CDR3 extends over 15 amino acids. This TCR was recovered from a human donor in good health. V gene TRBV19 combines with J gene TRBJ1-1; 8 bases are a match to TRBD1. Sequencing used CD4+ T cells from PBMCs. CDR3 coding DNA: TGTGCCAGTAGTAGCGGACAGGGACTGAACACTGAAGCTTTCTTT. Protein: CASSSGQGLNTEAFF.